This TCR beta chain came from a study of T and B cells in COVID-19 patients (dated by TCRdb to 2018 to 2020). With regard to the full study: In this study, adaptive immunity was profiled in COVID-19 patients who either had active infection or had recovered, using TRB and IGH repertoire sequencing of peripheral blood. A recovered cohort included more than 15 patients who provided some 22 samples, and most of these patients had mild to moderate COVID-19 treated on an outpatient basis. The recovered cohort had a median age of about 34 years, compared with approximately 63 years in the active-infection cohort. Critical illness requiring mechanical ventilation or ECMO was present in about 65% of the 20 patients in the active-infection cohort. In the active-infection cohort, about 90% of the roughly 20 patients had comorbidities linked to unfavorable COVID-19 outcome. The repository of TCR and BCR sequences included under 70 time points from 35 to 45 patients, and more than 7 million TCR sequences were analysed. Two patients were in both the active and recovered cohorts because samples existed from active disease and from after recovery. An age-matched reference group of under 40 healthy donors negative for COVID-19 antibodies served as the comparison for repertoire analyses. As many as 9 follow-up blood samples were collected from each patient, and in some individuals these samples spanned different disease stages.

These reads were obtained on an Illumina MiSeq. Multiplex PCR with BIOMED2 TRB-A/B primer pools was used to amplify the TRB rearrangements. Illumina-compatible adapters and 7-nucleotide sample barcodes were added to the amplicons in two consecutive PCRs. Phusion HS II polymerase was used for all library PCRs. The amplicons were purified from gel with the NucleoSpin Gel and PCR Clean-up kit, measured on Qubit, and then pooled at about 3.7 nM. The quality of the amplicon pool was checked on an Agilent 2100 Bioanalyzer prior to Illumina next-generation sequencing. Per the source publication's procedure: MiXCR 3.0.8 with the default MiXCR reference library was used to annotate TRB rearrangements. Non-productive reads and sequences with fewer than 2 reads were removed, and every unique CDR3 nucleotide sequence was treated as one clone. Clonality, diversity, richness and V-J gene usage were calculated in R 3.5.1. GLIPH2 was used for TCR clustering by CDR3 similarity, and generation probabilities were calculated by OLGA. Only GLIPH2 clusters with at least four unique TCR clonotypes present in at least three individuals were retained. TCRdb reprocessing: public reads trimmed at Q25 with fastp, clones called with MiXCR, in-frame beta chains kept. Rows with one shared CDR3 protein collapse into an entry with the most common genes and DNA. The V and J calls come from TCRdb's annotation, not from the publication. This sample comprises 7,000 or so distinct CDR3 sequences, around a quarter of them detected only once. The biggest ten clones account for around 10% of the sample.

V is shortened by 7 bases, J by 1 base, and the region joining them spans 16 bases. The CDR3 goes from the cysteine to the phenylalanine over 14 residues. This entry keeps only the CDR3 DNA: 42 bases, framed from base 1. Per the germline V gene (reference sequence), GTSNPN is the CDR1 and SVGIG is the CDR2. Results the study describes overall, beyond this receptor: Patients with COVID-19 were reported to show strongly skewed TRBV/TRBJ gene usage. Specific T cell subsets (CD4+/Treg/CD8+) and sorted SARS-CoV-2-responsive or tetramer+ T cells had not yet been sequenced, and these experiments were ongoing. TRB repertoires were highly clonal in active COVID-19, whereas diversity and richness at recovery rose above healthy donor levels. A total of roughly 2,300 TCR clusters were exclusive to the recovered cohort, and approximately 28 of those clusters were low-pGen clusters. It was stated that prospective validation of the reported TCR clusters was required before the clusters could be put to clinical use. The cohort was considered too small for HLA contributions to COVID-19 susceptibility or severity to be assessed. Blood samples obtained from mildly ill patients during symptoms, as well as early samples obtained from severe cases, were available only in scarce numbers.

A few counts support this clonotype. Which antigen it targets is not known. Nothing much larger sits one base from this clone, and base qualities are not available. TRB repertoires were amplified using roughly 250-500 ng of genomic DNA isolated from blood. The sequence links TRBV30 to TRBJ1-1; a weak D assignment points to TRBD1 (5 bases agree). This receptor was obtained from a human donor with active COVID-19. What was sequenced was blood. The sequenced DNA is TGTGCCTCGAGAGGCGACGGACAGAACACTGAAGCTTTCTTT. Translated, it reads CASRGDGQNTEAFF.